The 25 T cell receptor beta chains in this list originate from one sample, sequenced in a study of blood T cell repertoires in COVID-19. The repertoire was sequenced with immunoSEQ multiplex PCR; TCRdb's copy has only in-frame clones and lacks some. The top ten hold roughly 14% of the sample, which has some 160,000 clones, approximately 84% seen once. Input material: peripheral blood. Receptor source: a woman older than 75 with acute or convalescent COVID-19.

This sequence joins TRBV11-2 and TRBJ2-7; 8 bases are a match to TRBD2. The CDR3 totals 16 residues. From germline, CDR1 is SGHAT and CDR2 FQNNGV. V was pared by 5 bases and J by 0 bases, with 9 bases of the junction left unmatched. The CDR3 DNA follows: TGTGCCAGCAGCCAGACCGTTAGCGGGACCTCCTACGAGCAGTACTTC. Translating it yields CASSQTVSGTSYEQYF.

The sample holds a few counts of this clone. This rearrangement joins TRBV7-8 to TRBJ1-4, with D unresolved. V was trimmed by 2 bases and J by 6 bases, leaving 10 bases between them. This CDR3 comprises 14 residues. From germline, CDR1 is SGHVS and CDR2 FQNEAQ. Here the CDR3 reads CASSLTELDEKLFF. As DNA, the CDR3 is TGTGCCAGCAGCTTAACAGAGTTGGATGAAAAACTGTTTTTT.

The chain employs TRBV6-5 and TRBJ1-1; D perhaps matches TRBD1 (5 bases). V dropped 0 bases and J dropped 0 bases, with 8 bases sitting between them. The CDR3 length is 15 residues. Germline CDR1 reads MNHEY; CDR2 reads SVGAGI. CDR3 protein: CASSYSDRMNTEAFF. Here the CDR3 DNA reads TGTGCCAGCAGTTACTCAGACAGAATGAACACTGAAGCTTTCTTT.

The chain has TRBV28 and TRBJ2-7; 11 bases line up with TRBD2. Germline trimming cut 11 bases from V and 4 bases from J; bases unmatched to any gene: 13. The V gene's germline CDR1 is MDHEN and CDR2 SYDVKM. The CDR3 has 15 residues. Here the CDR3 reads CASGWGTSGLYEQYF. The CDR3 bases are TGTGCCTCGGGTTGGGGGACTAGCGGCCTTTACGAGCAGTACTTC.

This chain uses TRBV3-1 (or the pseudogene TRBV3-2) with TRBJ2-6; D uncertain. From germline, CDR1 is LGHDT and CDR2 YNNKEL (reference sequence). Trimming removed 6 bases at V and 1 base at J, with 4 bases between. CDR3 length: 13 amino acids. The CDR3 bases are TGTGCCAGCAGTCTTTCTGGGGCCAACGTCCTGACTTTC. Translation gives CASSLSGANVLTF.

In its sample, this clone was seen a few times. The chain links TRBV18 to TRBJ2-6; 8 nucleotides line up with TRBD2. CDR3 size: 15 residues. Trimming removed 6 bases from V and 2 bases from J; junction bases left unmatched: 3. CDR1 and CDR2 from the germline V gene are KGHSH and LQKENI. The CDR3 loop is CASSPGGAGANVLTF. CDR3 coding DNA: TGTGCCAGCTCCCCGGGGGGGGCTGGGGCCAACGTCCTGACTTTC.

This clone turned up a few times. CDR3 protein: CASSREENTEAFF. The CDR3 nucleotides read TGTGCCAGCAGCAGGGAAGAGAACACTGAAGCTTTCTTT. This sequence joins TRBV6-5 and TRBJ1-1; D perhaps matches TRBD1 (5 bases). The ends were cut back, 6 bases at V and 1 base at J, with 9 bases in the middle. Germline V CDR1 and CDR2: MNHEY, SVGAGI. This CDR3 has 13 residues.

The gene calls are TRBV28 and TRBJ2-3; D may be TRBD2 (6 bases). Germline V lookup: CDR1 MDHEN, CDR2 SYDVKM. Trimming cost V 8 bases and J 5 bases, with 20 bases left between them. The CDR3 loop spans 15 amino acids. This CDR3 reads CASRGLEGNGDTQYF. DNA of the CDR3: TGTGCCAGCCGGGGACTGGAGGGGAATGGAGATACGCAGTATTTT.

The genes are TRBV18 and TRBJ2-7, with 12 bases lining up with TRBD1. Per the germline V gene, CDR1 is KGHSH and CDR2 is LQKENI. The CDR3 sequence is 15 residues long. With V trimmed by 6 bases and J by 7 bases, 10 bases remained unmatched. For the CDR3, the DNA is TGTGCCAGCTCTCCTGGGACAGGGGGCTCCTTTGAGCAGTACTTC. Translating it yields CASSPGTGGSFEQYF.

The V call is TRBV6-5, the J call TRBJ2-1; 9 nucleotides match TRBD1. Losses at the gene ends were 5 bases for V and 15 bases for J; bases not matched to a gene: 17. Germline lookup yields CDR1 MNHEY and CDR2 SVGAGI. This CDR3 spans 15 amino acids. The CDR3 loop is CASSPSSIGQGFWFF. CDR3 DNA sequence: TGTGCCAGCAGTCCCTCGTCGATAGGACAGGGGTTTTGGTTCTTC.

V is TRBV6-1 and J is TRBJ1-6; D not resolved. V lost 4 bases to trimming and J lost 0 bases, with 16 bases between them. The germline V gene encodes CDR1 MNHNS and CDR2 SASEGT. The CDR3 runs 18 residues. The DNA for the CDR3 is TGTGCCAGCAGTGGCCCCGGGAGCCCCAGCTCCTATAATTCACCCCTCCACTTT. Amino acids: CASSGPGSPSSYNSPLHF.

The chain has TRBV7-8 and TRBJ1-6; no firm D call. The CDR3 spans 15 residues. The germline V gene has CDR1 SGHVS and CDR2 FQNEAQ. V was trimmed by 0 bases and J by 6 bases, leaving 9 bases between them. CDR3 loop: CASSLASRGNSPLHF. The CDR3 nucleotides are TGTGCCAGCAGCTTAGCCAGTAGAGGTAATTCACCCCTCCACTTT.

This chain links TRBV11-2 with TRBJ2-2, with 8 bases matching TRBD2. Germline V lookup: CDR1 SGHAT, CDR2 FQNNGV. This CDR3 is 15 amino acids long. Losses at the gene ends were 5 bases for V and 6 bases for J; bases not matched to a gene: 8. The CDR3 here is CASSPSSGSAGELFF. The CDR3 DNA follows: TGTGCCAGCAGCCCTAGCAGCGGGAGTGCCGGGGAGCTGTTTTTT.

This chain joins TRBV3-1 (or the pseudogene TRBV3-2) and TRBJ2-1; 7 positions agree with TRBD1. The V segment lost 4 bases and the J segment 6 bases; nucleotides outside the gene matches: 9. Germline CDR1 reads LGHDT; CDR2 reads YNNKEL (reference sequence). This CDR3 has 15 amino acids. This chain's CDR3 is CASSPWTGSGNEQFF. As DNA, the CDR3 is TGTGCCAGCAGCCCCTGGACAGGTTCCGGCAATGAGCAGTTCTTC.

V is TRBV30 and J is TRBJ2-6, with D tentatively TRBD1 (5 bases). The CDR3 loop spans 14 amino acids. V lost 5 bases to trimming and J lost 0 bases, with 8 bases between them. Germline CDR1 GTSNPN, CDR2 SVGIG (reference sequence). The CDR3 loop reads CAWSRGSGANVLTF. Written as DNA, the CDR3 is TGTGCCTGGTCAAGGGGCTCTGGGGCCAACGTCCTGACTTTC.

CDR3 coding DNA: TGTGCCAGCAGGACAGGGGTTACTGAAGCTTTCTTT. This encodes CASRTGVTEAFF. The V and J genes are TRBV6-5 and TRBJ1-1, with 8 positions matching TRBD1. This CDR3 spans 12 amino acids. The trim removed 6 bases at V and 5 bases at J, leaving 2 bases unmatched. In germline, CDR1 is MNHEY, CDR2 SVGAGI.

The rearrangement uses TRBV30 and TRBJ2-7; 7 bases map to TRBD1. Trimming at V came to 3 bases and at J to 2 bases, leaving 4 bases not matched to a gene. This CDR3 spans 13 amino acids. Germline values: CDR1 GTSNPN, CDR2 SVGIG (reference sequence). DNA for the CDR3: TGTGCCTGGAGACAGACAGGGACCTACGAGCAGTACTTC. Translation: CAWRQTGTYEQYF.

The chain links TRBV7-2 to TRBJ2-3; perhaps TRBD2 as D (6 bases). The CDR3 totals 16 residues. V shed 1 base and J shed 3 bases, with 14 bases lying between them. Germline loops: CDR1 SGHTA, CDR2 FQGNSA. The CDR3 region has the DNA TGTGCCAGCAGCTTAGTTACGGGAGTGATAACAGATACGCAGTATTTT. Translated, it gives CASSLVTGVITDTQYF.

The rearrangement links TRBV7-9 to TRBJ2-2, with D perhaps matching TRBD2 (6 bases). This CDR3 spans 14 amino acids. CDR1 is SEHNR and CDR2 is FQNEAQ in the germline V gene (reference sequence). The ends were cut back, 6 bases at V and 3 bases at J, with 11 bases in the middle. CDR3 DNA: TGTGCCAGCAGTTCAAGCGGGTACACCGGGGAGCTGTTTTTT. Its protein product is CASSSSGYTGELFF.

The chain joins TRBV28 to TRBJ1-2, with 7 bases matching TRBD1. The V and J ends lost 5 bases and 8 bases, in that order; junction bases with no gene match: 17. CDR1 and CDR2 from the germline V gene are MDHEN and SYDVKM. This CDR3 contains 16 residues. The DNA for the CDR3 is TGTGCCAGCAGTCAGTATCCCCTCGGACAGGTCGAAGGCTACACCTTC. Amino acid sequence: CASSQYPLGQVEGYTF.

V usage is TRBV30 and J usage is TRBJ2-7; 7 bases match TRBD1. Germline loops: CDR1 GTSNPN, CDR2 SVGIG (reference sequence). This CDR3 region has 16 residues. V gave up 2 bases and J gave up 0 bases; unmatched junction bases: 10. The CDR3 region is CAWSRAGTAASYEQYF. CDR3 nucleotide sequence: TGTGCCTGGAGTAGAGCCGGGACAGCGGCCTCCTACGAGCAGTACTTC.

This clone has just one count. The chain recombines TRBV28 with TRBJ1-1, with a weak D call TRBD1 (5 bases). Germline CDR1 is MDHEN and CDR2 is SYDVKM. This CDR3 comprises 15 residues. V lost 2 bases to trimming and J lost 3 bases, with 13 bases between them. CDR3 loop: CASSLKRTHYTEAFF. CDR3 nucleotide sequence: TGTGCCAGCAGTTTAAAACGGACACACTACACTGAAGCTTTCTTT.

The chain joins TRBV6-1 to TRBJ1-1; D is undetermined. V lost 4 bases to trimming and J lost 0 bases, with 15 bases between them. CDR3 length: 16 residues. Germline assignment: CDR1 MNHNS and CDR2 SASEGT. The DNA for the CDR3 is TGTGCCAGCAGTGTAGGTTGGAGCAGCATGAACACTGAAGCTTTCTTT. Translating gives CASSVGWSSMNTEAFF.

The rearrangement links TRBV15 to TRBJ1-2, with a weak D call TRBD1 (5 bases). Germline V CDR1 and CDR2: LNHNV, YYDKDF (reference sequence). CDR3 length: 14 amino acids. Trimming removed 5 bases at V and 6 bases at J, with 16 bases between. Written as DNA, the CDR3 is TGTGCCACCAGCCGTCGGGCCACGGGGGATGGCTACACCTTC. Its protein product is CATSRRATGDGYTF.

This chain joins TRBV4-1 and TRBJ2-7; 8 positions match TRBD1. The V and J ends lost 4 bases and 6 bases, in that order; junction bases with no gene match: 8. Germline CDR1 reads MGHRA; CDR2 reads YSYEKL. The CDR3 has 14 residues. The CDR3 DNA follows: TGCGCCAGCAGCCTCAGTCAGGGGGCCACCGAGCAGTACTTC. Translated, it gives CASSLSQGATEQYF.